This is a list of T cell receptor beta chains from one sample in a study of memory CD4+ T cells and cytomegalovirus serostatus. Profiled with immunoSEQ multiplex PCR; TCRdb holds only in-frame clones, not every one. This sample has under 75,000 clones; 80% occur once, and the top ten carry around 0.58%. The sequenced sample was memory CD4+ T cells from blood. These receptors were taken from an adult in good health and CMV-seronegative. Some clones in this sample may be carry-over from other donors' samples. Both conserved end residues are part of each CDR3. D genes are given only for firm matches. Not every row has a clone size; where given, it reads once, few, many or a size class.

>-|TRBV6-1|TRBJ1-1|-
TGTGCCAGCAGTGATGGGGGGGCGCGGTCCACTGAAGCTTTCTTT
CASSDGGARSTEAFF
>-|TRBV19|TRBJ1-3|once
TGTGCCAGTAGTACGGCTTCTGGAAACACCATATATTTT
CASSTASGNTIYF
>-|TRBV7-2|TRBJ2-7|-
TGTGCCAGCAGCTTAGGGCCGATCTACGAGCAGTACTTC
CASSLGPIYEQYF
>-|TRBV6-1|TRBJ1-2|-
TGTGCCAGCGGTCTTGATTGGATTGATGGCTACACCTTC
CASGLDWIDGYTF
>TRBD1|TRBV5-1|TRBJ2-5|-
TGCGCCAGCAGCTCTCAGCAGGGGGAAGAGACCCAGTACTTC
CASSSQQGEETQYF
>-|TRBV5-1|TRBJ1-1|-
TGCGCCAGCAGCACGGGGGAGCGGAACACTGAAGCTTTCTTT
CASSTGERNTEAFF
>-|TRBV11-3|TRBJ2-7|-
TGTGCCAGCAGCTTTTCAGGATCCTACGAGCAGTACTTC
CASSFSGSYEQYF
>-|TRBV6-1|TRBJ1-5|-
TGTGCCAGCAGTTTTGGTTGGGACAATCAGCCCCAGCATTTT
CASSFGWDNQPQHF
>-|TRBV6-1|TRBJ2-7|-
TGTGCCAGCAGAAGGGACGCGAGCTCCTACGAGCAGTACTTC
CASRRDASSYEQYF
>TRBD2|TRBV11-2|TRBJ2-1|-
TGTGCCAGCAGCTTAGGCGGGAGAATCTCCTACAATGAGCAGTTCTTC
CASSLGGRISYNEQFF
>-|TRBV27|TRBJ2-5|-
TGTGCCAGCAGCCCCGGGAACCAAGAGACCCAGTACTTC
CASSPGNQETQYF
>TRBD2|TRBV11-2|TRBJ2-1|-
TGTGCCAGCAGCTCGGGACTAGCGGGCTACAATGAGCAGTTCTTC
CASSSGLAGYNEQFF
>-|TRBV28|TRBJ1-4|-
TGTGCCAGCAGCAAGAGGCTGATGGGCCGCGAAAAACTGTTTTTT
CASSKRLMGREKLFF
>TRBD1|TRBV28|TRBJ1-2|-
TGTGCCAGCAGTTTATTTCTGGAGACAGGGTTTTACAACTATGGCTACACCTTC
CASSLFLETGFYNYGYTF
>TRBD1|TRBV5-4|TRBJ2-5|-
TGTGCCAGCAGCGGAGGGACAGGGGGTCTGGAGACCCAGTACTTC
CASSGGTGGLETQYF
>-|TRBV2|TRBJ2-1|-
TGTGCCAGCAGCGAACCAAGAGAACCCCCGTTCTTC
CASSEPREPPFF
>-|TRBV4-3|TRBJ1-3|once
TGCGCCAGCAGCCACACCACAGGGAATTCTGGAAACACCATATATTTT
CASSHTTGNSGNTIYF
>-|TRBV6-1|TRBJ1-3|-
TGTGCCAGCAGTGCGAACAGATACTCTGGAAACACCATATATTTT
CASSANRYSGNTIYF
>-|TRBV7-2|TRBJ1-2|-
TGTGCCAGCAGCTTAGGGCGGGAACGGGGCTACACCTTC
CASSLGRERGYTF